Below, 32 T cell receptor beta chains from the same sample are listed, as sequenced in a study of blood T cell repertoires in COVID-19. Generated by immunoSEQ multiplex PCR, the TCRdb table keeps only in-frame clones and is missing some. Counted here are around 170,000 clones, about 88% occurring once; the ten biggest clones make up 7%. The specimen sequenced was PBMCs or T cells enriched from blood (not recorded which). The receptors derive from a woman aged 45 to 65 who had recovered from COVID-19.

V usage is TRBV11-3 and J usage is TRBJ2-7, with 9 positions matching TRBD2. Trimming cost V 5 bases and J 6 bases; bases outside gene matches: 14. The CDR3 is made up of 16 amino acids. CDR1 is SGHNT, CDR2 YENEEA, per germline. CDR3 region: CASSSSGGSGGLEQYF. CDR3 coding DNA: TGTGCCAGCAGCAGCAGCGGGGGGTCAGGGGGTCTCGAGCAGTACTTC.

This clone showed up just once. The chain links TRBV2 to TRBJ2-3; D not resolved. Germline V gene sequence: CDR1 SNHLY, CDR2 FYNNEI. Trimming stripped 6 bases from V and 2 bases from J, with 9 bases between. This CDR3 spans 13 amino acids. The CDR3 is CASSGDVTDTQYF. In DNA, the CDR3 is TGTGCCAGCAGCGGAGATGTCACAGATACGCAGTATTTT.

This rearrangement joins TRBV21-1 to TRBJ2-2; TRBD1 was called by the table and not checked on the DNA. TRBV21-1 is a listed pseudogene. The CDR3 is 19 residues long. The CDR3 is CASSRDRGGPKGFPGELFF. The CDR3 nucleotides read TGTGCCAGCAGCCGGGACAGGGGGGGCCCGAAGGGATTTCCCGGGGAGCTGTTTTTT.

V gene TRBV12-3 or TRBV12-4 combines with J gene TRBJ1-5; maybe TRBD1 (5 bases). The CDR3 spans 13 residues. V shed 2 bases and J shed 9 bases, with 11 bases lying between them. Written as DNA, the CDR3 is TGTGCCAGCAGTTTACAATCCGGGGGGCCCCAGCATTTT. It is translated as CASSLQSGGPQHF.

The chain uses TRBV12-3 or TRBV12-4 and TRBJ1-2, with D unclear. There are 12 residues in the CDR3. V lost 7 bases, J lost 7 bases, and 13 bases lay in between. CDR3 DNA sequence: TGTGCCAGCACTAACGGGGAGGGTGGCTACACCTTC. The encoded protein is CASTNGEGGYTF.

CDR3 nucleotides: TGTGCCAGCAGCTTCGGGGACAGGGAAAGTTCACCCCTCCACTTT. Translation: CASSFGDRESSPLHF. This chain joins TRBV13 and TRBJ1-6, with 9 bases lining up with TRBD1. The germline V gene has CDR1 PRHDT and CDR2 FYEKMQ (reference sequence). CDR3 length equals 15 residues. V was clipped by 3 bases and J by 9 bases; unmatched bases: 6.

V usage is TRBV5-5 and J usage is TRBJ1-3; no clear D. This CDR3 spans 15 amino acids. V shed 4 bases and J shed 6 bases, with 17 bases lying between them. CDR1 and CDR2 from the germline V gene are SGHKS and YYEKEE (reference sequence). CDR3: CASSLLDTMQNTIYF. The CDR3 nucleotides read TGTGCCAGCAGCCTACTTGACACGATGCAAAACACCATATATTTT.

J is TRBJ1-5 and V is TRBV6-5; possibly TRBD1 for D (5 bases). Trimming took off 4 bases at V and 2 bases at J, with 15 bases between the two ends. The CDR3 consists of 16 residues. The germline V gene has CDR1 MNHEY and CDR2 SVGAGI. CDR3 in amino acids: CASSLGGSVGNQPQHF. DNA for the CDR3: TGTGCCAGCAGTTTGGGGGGGTCTGTAGGCAATCAGCCCCAGCATTTT.

This chain links TRBV7-9 with TRBJ2-1; 10 nucleotides agree with TRBD2. V shed 2 bases and J 1 base; nucleotides not matched to a gene: 5. Germline V gives CDR1 SEHNR, CDR2 FQNEAQ (reference sequence). This CDR3 spans 17 amino acids. CDR3 region: CASSLRASGSSYNEQFF. The CDR3, as DNA: TGTGCCAGCAGCTTAAGGGCTAGCGGGAGTTCCTACAATGAGCAGTTCTTC.

This clone has just one count. The chain employs TRBV2 and TRBJ2-3; 11 nucleotides agree with TRBD2. CDR1 is SNHLY, CDR2 FYNNEI, per germline. V was clipped by 6 bases and J by 5 bases; unmatched bases: 4. CDR3 length: 14 amino acids. The CDR3 sequence is CASRLAGVGDTQYF. In nucleotides, the CDR3 is TGTGCCAGCAGACTAGCGGGAGTTGGAGATACGCAGTATTTT.

V and J are TRBV27 and TRBJ1-6; D uncertain. The V gene lost 6 bases and the J gene lost 11 bases, with 20 bases spanning the gap. The CDR3 loop spans 15 amino acids. From germline, CDR1 is MNHEY and CDR2 SMNVEV (reference sequence). The CDR3 bases are TGTGCCAGCAGCTCTAACCCGGACCCGGGAACACCCCTCCACTTT. Translation: CASSSNPDPGTPLHF.

The chain is built from TRBV3-1 (or the pseudogene TRBV3-2) and TRBJ1-6; possibly TRBD1 for D (5 bases). Germline-derived CDR1 and CDR2 are LGHDT and YNNKEL (reference sequence). V lost 0 bases and J 9 bases, leaving 6 bases between the germline ends. CDR3 size: 13 residues. CDR3 in amino acids: CASSQEGVSPLHF. CDR3 nucleotide sequence: TGTGCCAGCAGCCAAGAAGGGGTTTCACCCCTCCACTTT.

The V gene is TRBV6-2 or TRBV6-3, the J gene TRBJ1-5; 8 bases agree with TRBD1. Trimming at V came to 3 bases and at J to 7 bases, leaving 8 bases not matched to a gene. This CDR3 contains 15 residues. Germline loops: CDR1 MNHEY, CDR2 SVGEGT. The chain's CDR3 is CASSYPKDRVQPQHF. Here the CDR3 DNA reads TGTGCCAGCAGTTATCCGAAGGACAGGGTACAGCCCCAGCATTTT.

The chain couples TRBV9 to TRBJ1-1; tentatively, D is TRBD1 (6 bases). Trimming cost V 3 bases and J 8 bases, with 8 bases left between them. Per the germline V gene, CDR1 is SGDLS and CDR2 is YYNGEE. This CDR3 contains 11 residues. CDR3: CASSGDREAFF. CDR3 in DNA: TGTGCCAGCAGCGGAGACAGGGAAGCTTTCTTT.

The chain is built from TRBV29-1 and TRBJ2-5, with D uncertain. Looked up from germline, CDR1 is SQVTM and CDR2 is ANQGSEA. This CDR3 is built from 13 residues. V lost 1 base to trimming and J lost 1 base, with 7 bases between them. CDR3 DNA: TGCAGCGTTGAAGGGTCAGTCCAAGAGACCCAGTACTTC. Translation: CSVEGSVQETQYF.

This clone is a singleton in its sample. The rearrangement joins TRBV6-4 to TRBJ1-5, with D maybe TRBD1 (5 bases). Trimming took 4 bases from V and 7 from J, leaving 14 bases between them. Germline loops: CDR1 MRHNA, CDR2 SNTAGT. CDR3 size: 14 residues. The CDR3 region is CASSAEGRGQPQHF. CDR3 nucleotide sequence: TGTGCCAGCAGTGCGGAGGGGAGAGGGCAGCCCCAGCATTTT.

This sequence joins TRBV5-6 and TRBJ2-3; possibly TRBD1 for D (6 bases). Germline CDR1 is SGHDT and CDR2 is YYEEEE. Between the trimmed V and J ends, which lost 4 bases and 4 bases, there was a span of 10 bases. The CDR3 loop spans 13 amino acids. The DNA of the CDR3 is TGTGCCAGCAGCATAAACAGGGCAGATACGCAGTATTTT. Protein: CASSINRADTQYF.

The chain has TRBV19 and TRBJ2-7, with 8 positions matching TRBD2. The CDR3 length is 15 residues. Germline CDR1 and CDR2: LNHDA and SQIVND (reference sequence). Losses at the gene ends were 2 bases for V and 1 base for J; bases not matched to a gene: 4. The chain's CDR3 is CASSIKLADSYEQYF. DNA for the CDR3: TGTGCCAGTAGTATAAAACTAGCGGATTCCTACGAGCAGTACTTC. The whole variable domain, filled in from reference TRBV19 and TRBJ2-7, reads DGGITQSPKYLFRKEGQNVTLSCEQNLNHDAMYWYRQDPGQGLRLIYYSQIVNDFQKGDIAEGYSVSREKKESFPLTVTSAQKNPTAFYLCASSIKLADSYEQYFGPGTRLTVT.

This clone was seen a few times. The CDR3 DNA follows: TGTGCCAGCGGCCGGAACACTGAAGCTTTCTTT. This translates into CASGRNTEAFF. The rearrangement uses TRBV6-5 and TRBJ1-1; unclear D gene. V lost 8 bases and J 1 base, leaving 5 bases between the germline ends. CDR3 length: 11 amino acids. Germline assignment: CDR1 MNHEY and CDR2 SVGAGI.

V and J are TRBV28 and TRBJ1-3, with D perhaps TRBD1 (6 bases). Germline CDR1 MDHEN, CDR2 SYDVKM. Trimming took 7 bases from V and 0 from J, leaving 13 bases between them. The CDR3 is 15 amino acids. This CDR3 reads CASTLTGSSGNTIYF. CDR3 sequence (DNA): TGTGCCAGCACCTTGACAGGTAGCTCTGGAAACACCATATATTTT. Using reference TRBV28 and TRBJ1-3 for the parts outside the CDR3, the full variable domain is DVKVTQSSRYLVKRTGEKVFLECVQDMDHENMFWYRQDPGLGLRLIYFSYDVKMKEKGDIPEGYSVSREKKERFSLILESASTNQTSMYLCASTLTGSSGNTIYFGEGSWLTVV.

The rearrangement links TRBV29-1 to TRBJ2-7; 10 bases line up with TRBD2. This CDR3 region has 12 residues. Germline lookup yields CDR1 SQVTM and CDR2 ANQGSEA. The V and J ends lost 6 bases and 7 bases, in that order; junction bases with no gene match: 6. The CDR3 nucleotides read TGCAGCGTCGCTAGCGGGAGCGGAGAGCAGTACTTC. It encodes CSVASGSGEQYF.

This clone was seen a handful of times. V and J are TRBV19 and TRBJ1-3, with D perhaps matching TRBD1 (5 bases). The CDR3 is made up of 16 amino acids. Germline loops: CDR1 LNHDA, CDR2 SQIVND (reference sequence). Between the trimmed V and J ends, which lost 3 bases and 0 bases, there was a span of 12 bases. CDR3 loop: CASSIGGAFSGNTIYF. The CDR3 DNA sequence: TGTGCCAGTAGTATTGGAGGGGCCTTCTCTGGAAACACCATATATTTT.

The genes are TRBV6-2 or TRBV6-3 and TRBJ2-1; TRBD2 agrees at 10 bases. V shed 2 bases and J 8 bases; nucleotides not matched to a gene: 3. This CDR3 comprises 14 residues. Germline V gene sequence: CDR1 MNHEY, CDR2 SVGEGT. CDR3 sequence reads: CASSYERGGDEQFF. DNA of the CDR3: TGTGCCAGCAGTTACGAGCGGGGGGGGGATGAGCAGTTCTTC.

The chain couples TRBV9 to TRBJ1-5, with D uncertain. Germline V gene sequence: CDR1 SGDLS, CDR2 YYNGEE. V lost 0 bases, J lost 0 bases, and 7 bases lay in between. The length of the CDR3 is 15 residues. The CDR3 coding sequence is TGTGCCAGCAGCGTAGACGGAGATAGCAATCAGCCCCAGCATTTT. Its protein product is CASSVDGDSNQPQHF.

The chain couples TRBV11-2 to TRBJ1-3; D unresolved. This CDR3 is 14 amino acids long. Trimming removed 1 base from V and 1 base from J, with 5 bases in between. Germline CDR1 and CDR2: SGHAT and FQNNGV. The CDR3 sequence: CASSLGISGNTIYF. CDR3 in DNA: TGTGCCAGCAGCTTAGGTATTTCTGGAAACACCATATATTTT.

This clone was seen a handful of times. This chain uses TRBV4-1 with TRBJ1-3, with D perhaps matching TRBD1 (5 bases). From germline, CDR1 is MGHRA and CDR2 YSYEKL. This CDR3 has 17 amino acids. V was cut by 2 bases and J by 0 bases, with 14 bases left in between. CDR3 nucleotides: TGCGCCAGCAGCCAATACGGTTCGGGGGACTCTGGAAACACCATATATTTT. Protein sequence: CASSQYGSGDSGNTIYF.

The CDR3, as DNA: TGCAGTGCTAGTCCCCGGGGCGCGGGAGGCTACACCTTC. This translates into CSASPRGAGGYTF. The chain couples TRBV20-1 to TRBJ1-2; possibly TRBD1 for D (5 bases). Germline assignment: CDR1 DFQATT and CDR2 SNEGSKA (reference sequence). The CDR3 runs 13 residues. The ends were cut back, 3 bases at V and 8 bases at J, with 16 bases in the middle.

This CDR3 reads CASSLRREIMNTEAFF. The CDR3 DNA follows: TGTGCCAGCAGCTTGCGCCGAGAGATTATGAACACTGAAGCTTTCTTT. The chain couples TRBV5-4 to TRBJ1-1; the D is unclear. CDR3 size: 16 residues. V lost 1 base and J 0 bases, leaving 13 bases between the germline ends. The V gene's germline CDR1 is SGHNT and CDR2 YYREEE (reference sequence). Drawing the rest from reference TRBV5-4 and TRBJ1-1, the complete variable domain is ETGVTQSPTHLIKTRGQQVTLRCSSQSGHNTVSWYQQALGQGPQFIFQYYREEENGRGNFPPRFSGLQFPNYSSELNVNALELDDSALYLCASSLRREIMNTEAFFGQGTRLTVV.

This chain links TRBV19 with TRBJ2-2; TRBD1 aligns across 7 bases. Germline CDR1 is LNHDA and CDR2 is SQIVND (reference sequence). V shed 6 bases, J shed 2 bases, and the junction held 6 bases outside the gene matches. The CDR3 spans 15 residues. The CDR3 nucleotides are TGTGCCAGTAGCTCCGACAGGGCCAACACCGGGGAGCTGTTTTTT. Its translation: CASSSDRANTGELFF.

V and J are TRBV5-6 and TRBJ1-4; 9 bases line up with TRBD1. Per the germline V gene, CDR1 is SGHDT and CDR2 is YYEEEE. V shed 2 bases and J 7 bases; nucleotides not matched to a gene: 3. The CDR3 is 14 amino acids. As DNA, the CDR3 is TGTGCCAGCAGCTTCGGGACAGGGCTTGAAAAACTGTTTTTT. Protein sequence: CASSFGTGLEKLFF.

J is TRBJ1-2 and V is TRBV18; a weak D match, TRBD1 (5 bases). This CDR3 region has 14 residues. Per germline, CDR1 KGHSH and CDR2 LQKENI. V dropped 2 bases and J dropped 7 bases, with 14 bases sitting between them. CDR3 nucleotides: TGTGCCAGCTCACCAGAGGTGTCGGGGGGTGGCTACACCTTC. Translating gives CASSPEVSGGGYTF.

This chain uses TRBV5-4 with TRBJ2-3; 7 nucleotides align to TRBD2. Germline V gene data show CDR1 as SGHNT and CDR2 as YYREEE (reference sequence). The CDR3 runs to 14 residues. After removal of 5 bases from V and 0 bases from J, the junction contained 3 bases not matched to a gene. Written as DNA, the CDR3 is TGTGCCAGCAGGCTAGCGGCTAGCACAGATACGCAGTATTTT. This encodes CASRLAASTDTQYF.